This T cell receptor beta chain was profiled in a study of cytomegalovirus exposure and HLA in healthy donors. Overall study context: As an earlier analysis found, about 179 million T cells yielded approximately 110 million unique TCR beta sequences.

The germline CDR1 and CDR2 sequences are MNHNS and SASEGT. Trimming took 4 bases from V and 5 from J, leaving 11 bases between them. This CDR3 contains 13 residues. A note on this clone: The antigen remains unidentified.

Regarding the study as a whole: According to a later analysis, most TCR beta chains associated with CMV appeared HLA-restricted. Later analysis identified a missense DCLRE1C variant that was linked to TCR beta V- and J-gene trimming.

A multiplex PCR was run with 60 Vbeta primers and 13 Jbeta primers. Clones were read by immunoSEQ multiplex PCR, and TCRdb kept only the in-frame ones, dropping some. The sample contains around 120,000 clones, 60% to 85% of which appear only once. The sequence derives from a middle-aged woman in good health and CMV-seropositive. The V call is TRBV6-1, the J call TRBJ1-1; D is possibly TRBD1 (6 bases). Input material: PBMCs. The chain's CDR3 is CASSATGTTEAFF. CDR3 nucleotides: TGTGCCAGCAGTGCAACCGGGACAACTGAAGCTTTCTTT.